This TCR beta chain was identified in a study of blood T cell repertoires in COVID-19. Turning to the study itself: Specimens from acute and convalescent COVID-19 originated in the United States, Italy and Spain.

Method: immunoSEQ multiplex PCR; TCRdb's copy keeps in-frame clones and lacks some. There are 200,000 to 250,000 clones in the sample; roughly 90% occur only once, and 1.7% lies in the top ten. Germline loops: CDR1 MGHRA, CDR2 YSYEKL. The CDR3 runs 19 residues. V was clipped by 1 base and J by 4 bases; unmatched bases: 12. The sequencing input was peripheral blood. The chain is built from TRBV4-1 and TRBJ2-7, with 14 positions matching TRBD2. This clonotype was obtained from a man in his 70s with acute or convalescent COVID-19. The CDR3 coding sequence is TGCGCCAGCAGCCAAGTCTATATCAGCGGGACTAGCGGGGGTTACGAGCAGTACTTC. Translating it yields CASSQVYISGTSGGYEQYF.